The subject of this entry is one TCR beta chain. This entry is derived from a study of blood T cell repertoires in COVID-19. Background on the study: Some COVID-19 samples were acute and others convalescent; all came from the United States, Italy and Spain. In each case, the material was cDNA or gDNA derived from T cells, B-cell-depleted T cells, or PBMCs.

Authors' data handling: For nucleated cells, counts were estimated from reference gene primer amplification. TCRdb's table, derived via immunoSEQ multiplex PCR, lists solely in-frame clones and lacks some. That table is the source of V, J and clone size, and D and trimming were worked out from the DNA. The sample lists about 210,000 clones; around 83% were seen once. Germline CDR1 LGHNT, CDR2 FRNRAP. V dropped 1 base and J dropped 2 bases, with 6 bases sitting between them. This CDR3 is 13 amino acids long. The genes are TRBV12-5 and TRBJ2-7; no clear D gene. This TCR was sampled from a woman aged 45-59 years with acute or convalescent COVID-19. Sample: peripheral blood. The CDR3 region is CASGLAVPYEQYF. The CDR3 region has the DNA TGTGCTAGTGGTTTGGCCGTTCCCTACGAGCAGTACTTC.